This TCR beta chain was captured by sequencing in a study of blood T cells in healthy people across ages (dated by TCRdb to about 2015). Broadly, across the study: In model experiments, template switching captured about one uniquely barcoded TCR beta cDNA molecule for every two T cells. Using deep sequencing normalized with unique cDNA molecular identifiers, the study measured how TCR beta repertoire diversity changes with age. The donors were split into four age groups: young (average 16 years), middle-aged (roughly 39), aged (approximately 59) and long-lived (more than 80). To avoid experimental bias, donors of different ages were spread randomly across the sequencing lanes. Two additional independent replicas of 1 million unique cDNA reads from the same blood draw were analyzed for two donors (one aged 18 to 30 and one aged 80 or older). Beyond this particular receptor, the publication reports: As age increased, observed TCR beta diversity per million T cells dropped in a roughly linear way, and a significant reduction was already evident by age about 40. Total diversity estimates from one million sequenced T cells were considered lower bounds and underestimates. Observed TCR beta diversity correlated strongly with the percentage of naive T cells measured by flow cytometry. Conclusive comparison of naive and antigen-experienced compartments was prevented by the profiling of bulk unsorted PBMCs. Compared with the aged group, more naive CD4+ T cells, fewer expanded clones and increased TCR diversity were shown by the long-lived group, suggesting age selection. Because the CMV infection status of the donors was unknown, age-related changes in expanded clonotypes may potentially have been confounded.

The roughly 42 donors, aged about 6 to 95 years, were systemically healthy Caucasian individuals from Russia. Ten milliliters of peripheral blood were drawn from each donor into EDTA-treated Vacutainer tubes. Ficoll-Paque density-gradient centrifugation was used to isolate PBMCs, with at least 6.5 million obtained per sample. Trizol reagent was used to extract total RNA from PBMCs, with at least 5.5 micrograms per sample. For every donor, flow cytometry on a PBMC aliquot measured the percentage of naive CD45RAhigh/CD27high T cells. Inclusive of the bounding cysteine and phenylalanine, the CDR3 is 11 residues long. Here the CDR3 DNA is all that survives: 33 bases in frame from base 1. The germline V gene encodes CDR1 SQVTM and CDR2 ANQGSEA. V is reduced by 4 bases and J by 1 base, leaving a spacing of 4 bases between them. About this clonotype: The specificity of this receptor is unknown. Base qualities were left out, and no much larger clone turns up one base away.

The library was built by means of 5' RACE. The instrument given in TCRdb is Illumina HiSeq 2500. A second PCR of about 6 to 11 cycles was run with a J-beta primer mix and a sample-barcoded 5' primer. Each TCR beta cDNA molecule received a unique molecular identifier from a template-switch 5' adaptor carrying 12 random nucleotides. Each sample yielded at least 3 million CDR3-containing paired-end reads. First-strand cDNA was synthesized from all RNA with the Mint cDNA synthesis kit, primed by a TRBC-specific oligonucleotide. All cDNA was treated with uracil-DNA glycosylase and then went through a first 18-cycle PCR with the universal primers M1SS and BC2_uni_R. Concerning the study's data processing: Each sample was normalized by randomly selecting 1 million high-quality reads, each carrying a distinct molecular identifier. Reads with shared molecular identifiers were discarded instead of being binned into consensus sequences. MiTCR, run with a Q25 quality threshold and the strictest error-elimination algorithm, handled CDR3 identification, clonotype clustering and error correction. A nonparametric unseen species model using Euler transformation provided a lower-bound estimate of total TCR beta diversity. TCRdb itself trimmed the public reads at Q25 with fastp, ran MiXCR and retained productive beta chains. Rows with one shared CDR3 protein collapse into an entry with the most common genes and DNA. The V and J calls and clone size are TCRdb's, not the authors'. For this sample the table gives hundreds of thousands of distinct CDR3 sequences, of which 25% to 30% were detected only once. The ten largest clones add up to about 15% of the sample.

Sequencing was performed on blood. This receptor was obtained from a woman of 80 years or more in good health. Here the chain combines TRBV29-1 and TRBJ1-1, with the D gene not clear enough to name. In nucleotide form, the sequence is TGCAGCGTTGCTTCGAACACTGAAGCTTTCTTT. It translates to CSVASNTEAFF.